The 8 T cell receptor beta chains presented below share a single source sample, sequenced in a study of T-cell memory formation after mild COVID-19. From the 5' RACE reads, TCRdb called clonotypes with MiXCR, one entry per CDR3 protein. The sample has 390,000 or so distinct CDR3 sequences, roughly 15% seen once; the top ten hold about 22%. Sequenced sample: PBMCs or a T cell subset sorted from them (not recorded which). The origin of the receptors is a man younger than 35 who had mild COVID-19 (a few samples of this study predate the infection). Cell type and time point are not known.

The chain recombines TRBV20-1 with TRBJ2-3, with 7 bases that match TRBD2. The CDR3 totals 15 residues. J lost 6 bases, V lost 1 base, and 10 bases had no gene match. Per the germline V gene, CDR1 is DFQATT and CDR2 is SNEGSKA (reference sequence). The CDR3 sequence: CSARVNRDYFDTQYF. The CDR3, as DNA: TGCAGTGCTAGAGTGAATCGGGACTACTTTGATACGCAGTATTTT.

This clonotype was recorded a few times. V gene TRBV30 combines with J gene TRBJ2-7; the match to TRBD1 covers 7 bases. The germline CDR1 and CDR2 sequences are GTSNPN and SVGIG (reference sequence). V gave up 8 bases and J gave up 2 bases; unmatched junction bases: 6. The CDR3 runs 12 residues. CDR3 sequence reads: CAGDRATYEQYF. DNA of the CDR3: TGTGCCGGTGACAGGGCAACCTACGAGCAGTACTTC.

The V call is TRBV27, the J call TRBJ2-1, with TRBD1 matching over 8 bases. The CDR3 runs to 13 residues. The V segment lost 6 bases and the J segment 7 bases; nucleotides outside the gene matches: 5. CDR1 is MNHEY, CDR2 SMNVEV, per germline (reference sequence). DNA of the CDR3: TGTGCCAGCAGATCTCAGGGGGCGAATGAGCAGTTCTTC. It yields the protein CASRSQGANEQFF.

CDR3 residues: CASSVDGQGRETQYF. CDR3 in DNA: TGTGCCAGCAGCGTAGACGGACAGGGGCGGGAGACCCAGTACTTC. The chain employs TRBV9 and TRBJ2-5, with 9 positions matching TRBD1. Per the germline V gene, CDR1 is SGDLS and CDR2 is YYNGEE. Trimming removed 0 bases from V and 5 bases from J; junction bases left unmatched: 5. This CDR3 is 15 amino acids long.

This clonotype was seen repeatedly, ten times or more. The chain joins TRBV4-1 to TRBJ2-2, with TRBD1 identical over 10 bases. Germline CDR1 is MGHRA and CDR2 is YSYEKL. This CDR3 contains 16 residues. V gave up 0 bases and J gave up 5 bases; unmatched junction bases: 3. CDR3 DNA: TGCGCCAGCAGCCAAGACTGGGACAGGGGAACCGGGGAGCTGTTTTTT. It is translated as CASSQDWDRGTGELFF.

Concerning this clonotype itself: One end of the junction does not line up with germline, which may come from a read error. The rearrangement links TRBV9 to TRBJ2-1, with a weak D call TRBD2 (6 bases). Germline V gives CDR1 SGDLS, CDR2 YYNGEE. This CDR3 is built from 11 residues. As DNA, the CDR3 is TGTGCCAGCCGGAGGGGCAATGAGCAGTTATTC. Encoded protein: CASRRGNEQLF.

The chain recombines TRBV11-2 with TRBJ2-7; 9 bases align to TRBD1. CDR1 and CDR2 from the germline V gene are SGHAT and FQNNGV. Germline trimming cut 5 bases from V and 3 bases from J; bases unmatched to any gene: 11. The CDR3 is made up of 16 amino acids. CDR3 protein: CASSRRGGQGHYEQYV. The DNA of the CDR3 is TGTGCCAGCAGCCGAAGGGGGGGACAGGGACACTACGAGCAGTACGTC.

J is TRBJ2-1 and V is TRBV11-2; 12 bases are shared with TRBD2. Trimming at V came to 5 bases and at J to 0 bases, leaving 8 bases not matched to a gene. Looked up from germline, CDR1 is SGHAT and CDR2 is FQNNGV. This CDR3 has 18 residues. The DNA for the CDR3 is TGTGCCAGCAGCGATACTAGCGGGGGGCCGAGCTCCTACAATGAGCAGTTCTTC. Residues: CASSDTSGGPSSYNEQFF.